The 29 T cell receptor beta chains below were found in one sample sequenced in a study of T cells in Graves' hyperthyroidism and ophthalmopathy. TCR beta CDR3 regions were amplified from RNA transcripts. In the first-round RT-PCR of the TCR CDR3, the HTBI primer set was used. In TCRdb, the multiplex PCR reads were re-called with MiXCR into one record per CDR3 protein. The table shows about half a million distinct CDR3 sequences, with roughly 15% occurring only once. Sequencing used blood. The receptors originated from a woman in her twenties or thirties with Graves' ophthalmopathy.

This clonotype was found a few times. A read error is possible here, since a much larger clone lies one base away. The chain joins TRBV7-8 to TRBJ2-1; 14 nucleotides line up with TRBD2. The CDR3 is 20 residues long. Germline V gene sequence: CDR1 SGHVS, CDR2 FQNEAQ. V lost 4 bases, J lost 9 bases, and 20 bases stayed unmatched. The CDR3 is CASSSGGGRRTSGRPREQFF. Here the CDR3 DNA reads TGTGCCAGCAGCTCCGGGGGGGGGCGCAGGACTAGCGGGAGGCCCCGTGAGCAGTTCTTC.

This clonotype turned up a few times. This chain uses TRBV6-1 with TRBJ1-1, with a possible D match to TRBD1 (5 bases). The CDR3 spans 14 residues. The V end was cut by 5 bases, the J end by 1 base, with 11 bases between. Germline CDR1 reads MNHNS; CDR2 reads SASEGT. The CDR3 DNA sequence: TGTGCCAGCAGTTGGGGCAGGACGAACACTGAAGCTTTCTTT. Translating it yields CASSWGRTNTEAFF.

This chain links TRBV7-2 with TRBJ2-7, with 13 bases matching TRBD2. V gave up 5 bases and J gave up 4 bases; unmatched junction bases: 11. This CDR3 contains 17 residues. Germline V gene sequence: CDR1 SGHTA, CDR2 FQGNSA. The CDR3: CASSPDGTSGVKYEQYF. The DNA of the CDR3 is TGTGCCAGCAGCCCTGACGGGACTAGCGGGGTGAAGTACGAGCAGTACTTC.

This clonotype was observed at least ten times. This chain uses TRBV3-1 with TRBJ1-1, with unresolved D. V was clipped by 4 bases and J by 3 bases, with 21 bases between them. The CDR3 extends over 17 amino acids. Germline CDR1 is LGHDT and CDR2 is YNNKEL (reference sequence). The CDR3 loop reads CASSPGSNPSGDTEAFF. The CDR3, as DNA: TGTGCCAGCAGCCCCGGCAGCAACCCTTCGGGAGACACTGAAGCTTTCTTT.

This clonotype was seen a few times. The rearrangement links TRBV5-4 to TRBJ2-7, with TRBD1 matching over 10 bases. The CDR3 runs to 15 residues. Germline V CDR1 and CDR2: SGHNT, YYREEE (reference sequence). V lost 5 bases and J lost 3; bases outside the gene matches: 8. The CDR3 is CASSEGQGGNYEQYF. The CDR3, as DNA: TGTGCCAGCAGTGAAGGACAGGGGGGCAACTACGAGCAGTACTTC.

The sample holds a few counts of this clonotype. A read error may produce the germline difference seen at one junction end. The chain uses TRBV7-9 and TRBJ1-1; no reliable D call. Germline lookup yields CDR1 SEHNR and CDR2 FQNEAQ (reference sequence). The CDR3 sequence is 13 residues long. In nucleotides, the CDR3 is TGTACCAGCAGCTTACTGCCCTGGGATGGGGCTTTCTTT. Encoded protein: CTSSLLPWDGAFF.

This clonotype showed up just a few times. CDR3 in DNA: TGCGCCAGCAGTGACGGCGCGGGGACTCAAGAGACCCAGTACTTC. This sequence encodes CASSDGAGTQETQYF. This chain uses TRBV10-1 with TRBJ2-5, with a weak D call TRBD2 (6 bases). CDR1 is WNHNN and CDR2 is SYGVQD in the germline V gene (reference sequence). There are 15 residues in the CDR3. Trimming removed 3 bases at V and 2 bases at J, with 13 bases between.

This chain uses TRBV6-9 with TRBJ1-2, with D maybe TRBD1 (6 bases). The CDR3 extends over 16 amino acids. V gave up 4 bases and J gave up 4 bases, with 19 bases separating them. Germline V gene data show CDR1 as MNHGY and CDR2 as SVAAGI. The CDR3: CASSCSATGIGYGYTF. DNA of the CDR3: TGTGCCAGCAGTTGCTCAGCTACAGGGATCGGCTATGGCTACACCTTC.

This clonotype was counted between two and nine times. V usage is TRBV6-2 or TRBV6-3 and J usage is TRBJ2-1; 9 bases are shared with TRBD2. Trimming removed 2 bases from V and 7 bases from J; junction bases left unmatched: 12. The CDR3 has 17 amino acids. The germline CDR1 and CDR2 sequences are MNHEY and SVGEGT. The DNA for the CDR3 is TGTGCCAGCAGTTACGGGTTCTTGGCGGGAGGGCCTAATGAGCAGTTCTTC. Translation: CASSYGFLAGGPNEQFF.

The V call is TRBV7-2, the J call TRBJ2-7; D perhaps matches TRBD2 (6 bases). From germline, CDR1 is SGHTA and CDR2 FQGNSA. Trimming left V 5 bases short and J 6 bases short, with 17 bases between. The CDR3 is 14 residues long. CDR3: CASSTGTLQSEQYF. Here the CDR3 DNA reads TGTGCCAGCAGCACCGGGACTCTCCAGAGCGAGCAGTACTTC.

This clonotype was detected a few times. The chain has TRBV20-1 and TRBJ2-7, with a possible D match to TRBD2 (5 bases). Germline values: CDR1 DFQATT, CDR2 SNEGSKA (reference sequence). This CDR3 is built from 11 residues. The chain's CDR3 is CGWNGIYEQYF. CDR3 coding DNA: TGCGGTTGGAACGGGATCTACGAGCAGTACTTC.

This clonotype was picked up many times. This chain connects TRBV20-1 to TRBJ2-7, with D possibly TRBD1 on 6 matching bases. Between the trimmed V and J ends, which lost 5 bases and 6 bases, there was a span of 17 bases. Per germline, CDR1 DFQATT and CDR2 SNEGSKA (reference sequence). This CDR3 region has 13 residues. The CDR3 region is CSARGSRGFEQYF. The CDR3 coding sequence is TGCAGTGCTCGCGGTAGCAGGGGTTTCGAGCAGTACTTC.

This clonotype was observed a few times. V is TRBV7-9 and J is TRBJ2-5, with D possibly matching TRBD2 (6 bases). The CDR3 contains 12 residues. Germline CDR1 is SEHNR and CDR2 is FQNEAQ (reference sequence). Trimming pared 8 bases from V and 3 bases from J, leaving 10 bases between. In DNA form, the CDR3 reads TGTGCCAGCTTTCCGGGAGAAGAGACCCAGTACTTC. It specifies CASFPGEETQYF.

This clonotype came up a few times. CDR3 DNA: TGTGCCAGCAGCCTAGAGGGGCCCAGGACTAGCGGGAACTACGAGCAGTACTTC. Its protein product is CASSLEGPRTSGNYEQYF. The chain joins TRBV7-8 to TRBJ2-7, with TRBD2 matching over 12 bases. This CDR3 is 18 amino acids long. Germline CDR1 reads SGHVS; CDR2 reads FQNEAQ. V was clipped by 5 bases and J by 3 bases; unmatched bases: 14.

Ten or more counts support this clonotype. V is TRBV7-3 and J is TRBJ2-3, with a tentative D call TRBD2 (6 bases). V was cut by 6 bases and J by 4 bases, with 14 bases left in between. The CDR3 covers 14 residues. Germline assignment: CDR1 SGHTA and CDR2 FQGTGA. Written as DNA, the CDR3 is TGTGCCAGCAGTCCCAGTGGGGGGTCAGATACGCAGTATTTT. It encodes CASSPSGGSDTQYF.

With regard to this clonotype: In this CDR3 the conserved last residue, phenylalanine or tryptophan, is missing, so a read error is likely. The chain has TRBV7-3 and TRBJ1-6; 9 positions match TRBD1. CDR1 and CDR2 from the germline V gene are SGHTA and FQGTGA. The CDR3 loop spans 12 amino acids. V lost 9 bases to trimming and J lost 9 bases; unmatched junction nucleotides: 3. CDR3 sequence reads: CASGTGISPLHV. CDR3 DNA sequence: TGTGCCAGTGGGACAGGGATTTCACCCCTCCACGTT.

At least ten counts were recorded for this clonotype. The CDR3 DNA sequence: TGTGCCAGCAGTTACTCGGGACAGGGTACAGAGACCCAGTACTTC. Residues: CASSYSGQGTETQYF. The rearrangement uses TRBV6-6 and TRBJ2-5; 9 nucleotides line up with TRBD1. With V trimmed by 0 bases and J by 4 bases, 3 bases remained unmatched. The germline V gene has CDR1 MNHNY and CDR2 SVGAGI (reference sequence). There are 15 residues in the CDR3.

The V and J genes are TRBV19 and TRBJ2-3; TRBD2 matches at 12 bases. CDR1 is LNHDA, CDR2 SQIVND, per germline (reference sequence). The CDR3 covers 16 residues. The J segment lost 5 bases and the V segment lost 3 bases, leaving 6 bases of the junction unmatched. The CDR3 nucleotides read TGTGCCAGTAGTATCCAGGCTAGCGGGAGGGGAGATACGCAGTATTTT. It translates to CASSIQASGRGDTQYF.

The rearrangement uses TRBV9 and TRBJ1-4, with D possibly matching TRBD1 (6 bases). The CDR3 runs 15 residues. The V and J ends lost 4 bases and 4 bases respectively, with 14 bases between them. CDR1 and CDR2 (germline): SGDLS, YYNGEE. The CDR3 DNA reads TGTGCCAGCAGCCCCTGGACAGAGATTAATGAAAAACTGTTTTTT. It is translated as CASSPWTEINEKLFF. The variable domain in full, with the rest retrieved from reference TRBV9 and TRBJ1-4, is DSGVTQTPKHLITATGQRVTLRCSPRSGDLSVYWYQQSLDQGLQFLIQYYNGEERAKGNILERFSAQQFPDLHSELNLSSLELGDSALYFCASSPWTEINEKLFFGSGTQLSVL.

This CDR3 reads CASSFGSLRDGAYEQYF. CDR3 sequence (DNA): TGTGCCAGCAGTTTCGGGTCGCTTAGGGACGGAGCCTACGAGCAGTACTTC. The rearrangement joins TRBV12-3 or TRBV12-4 to TRBJ2-7; perhaps D is TRBD1 or TRBD2 (5 bases each). The CDR3 covers 17 residues. V was clipped by 3 bases and J by 2 bases, with 20 bases between them.

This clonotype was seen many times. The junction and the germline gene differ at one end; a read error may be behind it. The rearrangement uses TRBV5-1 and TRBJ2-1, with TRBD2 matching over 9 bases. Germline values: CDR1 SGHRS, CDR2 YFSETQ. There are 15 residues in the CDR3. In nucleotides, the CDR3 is TGTGCCAGCAGCTTGGGGGGACTAGCAGACAATGAGCAGTTCTTC. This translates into CASSLGGLADNEQFF.

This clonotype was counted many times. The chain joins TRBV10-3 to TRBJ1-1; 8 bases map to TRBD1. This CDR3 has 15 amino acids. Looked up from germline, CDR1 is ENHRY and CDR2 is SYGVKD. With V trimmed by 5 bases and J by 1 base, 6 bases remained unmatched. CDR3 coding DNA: TGTGCCATCAGTCCAGGGGACAGGACGAACACTGAAGCTTTCTTT. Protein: CAISPGDRTNTEAFF.

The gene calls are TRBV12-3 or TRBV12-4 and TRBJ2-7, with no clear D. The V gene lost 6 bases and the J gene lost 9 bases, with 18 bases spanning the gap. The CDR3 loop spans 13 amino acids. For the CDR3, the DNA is TGTGCCAGCAGAATCCTGGGTTACGAGCGGCAGTACTTC. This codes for CASRILGYERQYF.

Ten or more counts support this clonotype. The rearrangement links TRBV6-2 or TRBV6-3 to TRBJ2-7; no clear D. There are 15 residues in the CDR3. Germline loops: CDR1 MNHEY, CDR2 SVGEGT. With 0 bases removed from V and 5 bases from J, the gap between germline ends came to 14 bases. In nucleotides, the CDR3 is TGTGCCAGCAGTTACTCGAGCGCTCGTTTCGACGAGCAGTACTTC. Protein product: CASSYSSARFDEQYF.

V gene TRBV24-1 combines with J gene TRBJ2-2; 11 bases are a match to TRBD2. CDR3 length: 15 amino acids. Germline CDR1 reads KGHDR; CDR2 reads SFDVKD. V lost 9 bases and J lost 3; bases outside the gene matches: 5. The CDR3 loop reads CATGGTSGYTGELFF. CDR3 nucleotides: TGTGCCACCGGTGGGACTAGCGGTTACACCGGGGAGCTGTTTTTT.

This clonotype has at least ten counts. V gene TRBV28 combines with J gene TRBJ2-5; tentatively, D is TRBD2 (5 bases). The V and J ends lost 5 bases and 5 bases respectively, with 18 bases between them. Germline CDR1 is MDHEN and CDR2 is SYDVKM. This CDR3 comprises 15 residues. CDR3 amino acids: CASSPLGVGEETQYF. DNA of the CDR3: TGTGCCAGCAGTCCCCTCGGGGTGGGAGAGGAGACCCAGTACTTC.

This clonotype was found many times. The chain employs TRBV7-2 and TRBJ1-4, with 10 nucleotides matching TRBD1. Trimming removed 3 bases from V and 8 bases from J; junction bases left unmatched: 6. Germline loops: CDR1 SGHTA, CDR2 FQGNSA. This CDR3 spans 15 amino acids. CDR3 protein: CASSLGRDRGEKLFF. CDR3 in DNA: TGTGCCAGCAGCTTGGGGAGGGACAGGGGCGAAAAACTGTTTTTT.

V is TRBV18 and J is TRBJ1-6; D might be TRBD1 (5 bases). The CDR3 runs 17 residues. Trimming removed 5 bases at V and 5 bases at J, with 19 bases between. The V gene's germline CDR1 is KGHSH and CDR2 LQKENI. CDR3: CASSIDQQGLNNSPLHF. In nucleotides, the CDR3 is TGTGCCAGCTCAATAGACCAGCAGGGTTTAAATAATTCACCCCTCCACTTT.

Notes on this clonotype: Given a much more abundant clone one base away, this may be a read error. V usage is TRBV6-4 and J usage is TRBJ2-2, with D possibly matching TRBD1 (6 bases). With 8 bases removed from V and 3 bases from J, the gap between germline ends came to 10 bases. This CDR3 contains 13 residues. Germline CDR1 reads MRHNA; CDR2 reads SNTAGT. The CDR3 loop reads CASRQDYTGELFF. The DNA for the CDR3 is TGTGCCAGCCGACAGGACTACACCGGGGAGCTGTTTTTT.